The clone carrying this TCR beta chain was found once. The antigen is undetermined. These data come from a study of cytomegalovirus exposure and HLA in healthy donors. Study conclusions and caveats: Rates of TCR association differed by HLA locus in a later analysis, with DRB1 highest and HLA-C lowest. A later analysis linked a missense variant in DCLRE1C to the trimming of TCR beta V and J genes. An apparent linkage of common viral pathogens to several of the most significant clusters emerged in a later analysis. Later analysis reportedly placed an Asian-associated ancestry cluster below the roughly 670-donor mean in N-insertions.

There are 14 residues in the CDR3. V dropped 8 bases and J dropped 1 base, with 14 bases sitting between them. The germline CDR1 and CDR2 sequences are MNHNY and SVGAGI (reference sequence). PCR used 60 Vbeta primers and 13 Jbeta primers. TCRdb's table, derived via immunoSEQ multiplex PCR, lists solely in-frame clones and lacks some. The repertoire has about 190,000 clones, 60% to 80% of them found once; the top ten carry 3% to 3.5%. The chain has TRBV6-6 and TRBJ1-1; a possible D gene is TRBD1 (5 bases). The TCR sequence derives from a young woman in good health and CMV-seropositive. Input material: PBMCs. The CDR3 DNA follows: TGTGCCAGCCGCGGGGACCGGACGAACACTGAAGCTTTCTTT. This encodes CASRGDRTNTEAFF.